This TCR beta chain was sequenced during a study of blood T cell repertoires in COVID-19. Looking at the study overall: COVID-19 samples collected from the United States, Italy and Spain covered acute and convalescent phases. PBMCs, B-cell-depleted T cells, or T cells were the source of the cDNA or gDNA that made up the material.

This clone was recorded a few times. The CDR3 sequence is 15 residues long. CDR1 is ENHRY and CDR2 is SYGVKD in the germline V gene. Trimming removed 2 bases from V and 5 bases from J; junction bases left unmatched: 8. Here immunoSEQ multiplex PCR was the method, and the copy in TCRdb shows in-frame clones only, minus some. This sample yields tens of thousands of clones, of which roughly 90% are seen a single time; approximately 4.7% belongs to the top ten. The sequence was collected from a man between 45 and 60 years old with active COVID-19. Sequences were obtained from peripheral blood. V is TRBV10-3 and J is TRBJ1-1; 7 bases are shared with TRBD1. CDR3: CAISEKVRGSTEAFF. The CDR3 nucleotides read TGTGCCATCAGTGAGAAGGTCAGGGGGTCGACTGAAGCTTTCTTT.